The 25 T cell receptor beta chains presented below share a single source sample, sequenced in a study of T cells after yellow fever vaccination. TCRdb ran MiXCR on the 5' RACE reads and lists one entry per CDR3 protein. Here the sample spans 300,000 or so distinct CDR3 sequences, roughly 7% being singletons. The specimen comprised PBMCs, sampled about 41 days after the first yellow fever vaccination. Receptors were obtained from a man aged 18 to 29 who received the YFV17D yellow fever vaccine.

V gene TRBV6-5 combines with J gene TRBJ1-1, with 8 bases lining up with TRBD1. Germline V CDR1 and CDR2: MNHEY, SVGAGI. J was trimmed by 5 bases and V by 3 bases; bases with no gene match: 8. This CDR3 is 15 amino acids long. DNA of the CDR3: TGTGCCAGCAGTTATCGACGGACAGGGCGGACTGAAGCTTTCTTT. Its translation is CASSYRRTGRTEAFF.

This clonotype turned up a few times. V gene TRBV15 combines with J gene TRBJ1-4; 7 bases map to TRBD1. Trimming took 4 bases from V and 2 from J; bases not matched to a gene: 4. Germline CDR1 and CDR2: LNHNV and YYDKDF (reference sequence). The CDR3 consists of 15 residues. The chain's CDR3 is CATSTTGRTNEKLFF. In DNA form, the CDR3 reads TGTGCCACCAGCACGACAGGGCGGACTAATGAAAAACTGTTTTTT.

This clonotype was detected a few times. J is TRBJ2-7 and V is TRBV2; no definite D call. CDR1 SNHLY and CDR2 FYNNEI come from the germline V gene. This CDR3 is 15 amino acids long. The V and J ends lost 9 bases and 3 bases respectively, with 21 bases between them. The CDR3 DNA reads TGTGCCAGTGACAAATCCGCGATGGGGAACTACGAGCAGTACTTC. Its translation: CASDKSAMGNYEQYF.

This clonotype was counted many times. The chain's CDR3 is CSARGTVVEEQYF. CDR3 sequence (DNA): TGCAGTGCTAGAGGCACGGTGGTCGAGGAGCAGTACTTC. The chain uses TRBV20-1 and TRBJ2-7; unclear D gene. CDR1 DFQATT and CDR2 SNEGSKA come from the germline V gene (reference sequence). V lost 1 base and J lost 7, with 14 bases in between. The CDR3 spans 13 residues.

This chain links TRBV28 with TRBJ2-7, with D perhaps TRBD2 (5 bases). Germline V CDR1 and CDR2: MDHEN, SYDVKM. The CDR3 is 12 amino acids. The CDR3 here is CVSSLPGYEQYV. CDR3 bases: TGTGTCAGCAGCCTCCCGGGATACGAGCAGTACGTC.

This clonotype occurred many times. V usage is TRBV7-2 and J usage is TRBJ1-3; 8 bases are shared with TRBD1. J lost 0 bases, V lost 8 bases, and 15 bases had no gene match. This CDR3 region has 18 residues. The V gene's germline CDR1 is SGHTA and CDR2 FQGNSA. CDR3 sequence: CASVVSWDRTSSGNTIYF. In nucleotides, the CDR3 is TGTGCCAGCGTTGTGAGCTGGGACAGGACTTCCTCTGGAAACACCATATATTTT.

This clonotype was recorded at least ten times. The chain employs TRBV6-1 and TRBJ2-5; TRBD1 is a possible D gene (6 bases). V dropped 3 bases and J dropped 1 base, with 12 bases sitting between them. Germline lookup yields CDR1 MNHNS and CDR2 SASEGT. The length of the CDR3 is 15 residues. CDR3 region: CASSDPGHSQETQYF. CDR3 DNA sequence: TGTGCCAGCAGTGACCCGGGACACAGCCAAGAGACCCAGTACTTC.

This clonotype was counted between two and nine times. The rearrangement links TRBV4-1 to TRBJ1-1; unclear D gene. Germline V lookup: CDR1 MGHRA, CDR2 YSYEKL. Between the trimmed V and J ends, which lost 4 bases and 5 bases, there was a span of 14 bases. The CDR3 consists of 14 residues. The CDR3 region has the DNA TGCGCCAGCAGCCTGAGTGGGCGAGGGACTGAAGCTTTCTTT. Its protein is CASSLSGRGTEAFF.

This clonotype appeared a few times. The CDR3 nucleotides read TGCAGTGCTTATAGTGCGGGGACTGGAAACACCATATATTTT. Translating it yields CSAYSAGTGNTIYF. This chain joins TRBV20-1 and TRBJ1-3; D gene unclear. Germline CDR1 DFQATT, CDR2 SNEGSKA (reference sequence). The CDR3 runs 14 residues. V was shortened by 5 bases and J by 2 bases, with 13 bases between the two germline ends.

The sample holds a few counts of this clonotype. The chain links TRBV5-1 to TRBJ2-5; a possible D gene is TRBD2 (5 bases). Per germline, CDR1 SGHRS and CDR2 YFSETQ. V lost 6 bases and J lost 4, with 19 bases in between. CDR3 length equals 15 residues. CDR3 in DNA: TGCGCCAGCAACCAAAGCGGAGTTAAGGGAGAGACCCAGTACTTC. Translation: CASNQSGVKGETQYF.

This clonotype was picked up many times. The CDR3 loop reads CASRVTGKTDTQYF. CDR3 in DNA: TGTGCCAGCAGGGTAACAGGGAAGACAGATACGCAGTATTTT. V gene TRBV12-3 or TRBV12-4 combines with J gene TRBJ2-3, with a tentative D call TRBD1 (6 bases). CDR3 length equals 14 residues. V was cut by 6 bases and J by 3 bases, with 13 bases left in between.

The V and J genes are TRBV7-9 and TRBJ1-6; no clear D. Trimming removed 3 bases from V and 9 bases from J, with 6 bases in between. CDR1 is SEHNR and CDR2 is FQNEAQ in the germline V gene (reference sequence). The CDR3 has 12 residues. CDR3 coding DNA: TGTGCCAGCAGCTTCATCAGTTCACCCCTCCACTTT. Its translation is CASSFISSPLHF. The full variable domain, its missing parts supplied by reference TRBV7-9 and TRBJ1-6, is DTGVSQNPRHKITKRGQNVTFRCDPISEHNRLYWYRQTLGQGPEFLTYFQNEAQLEKSRLLSDRFSAERPKGSFSTLEIQRTEQGDSAMYLCASSFISSPLHFGNGTRLTVT.

The CDR3 here is CASSLPGQGMSSYEQYV. The CDR3 DNA sequence: TGTGCCAGCAGTTTGCCGGGACAGGGGATGAGCTCCTACGAGCAGTACGTC. The chain employs TRBV6-2 or TRBV6-3 and TRBJ2-7; TRBD1 matches at 10 bases. Germline CDR1 reads MNHEY; CDR2 reads SVGEGT. The CDR3 loop spans 17 amino acids. With V trimmed by 4 bases and J by 0 bases, 9 bases remained unmatched.

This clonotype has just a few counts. DNA for the CDR3: TGTGCCAGCAGGGTAGGGGGGGATTCAGAGACCCAGTACTTC. Residues: CASRVGGDSETQYF. The genes are TRBV7-2 and TRBJ2-5, with D perhaps TRBD2 (7 bases). This CDR3 is built from 14 residues. CDR1 and CDR2 from the germline V gene are SGHTA and FQGNSA. V lost 6 bases, J lost 4 bases, and 15 bases lay in between.

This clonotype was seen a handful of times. This chain's CDR3 is CSAGTGVETQYF. CDR3 in DNA: TGCAGTGCTGGGACAGGGGTAGAGACCCAGTACTTC. V and J are TRBV20-1 and TRBJ2-5; 10 nucleotides line up with TRBD1. Germline CDR1 is DFQATT and CDR2 is SNEGSKA (reference sequence). V lost 5 bases, J lost 4 bases, and 1 base stayed unmatched. The CDR3 has 12 amino acids.

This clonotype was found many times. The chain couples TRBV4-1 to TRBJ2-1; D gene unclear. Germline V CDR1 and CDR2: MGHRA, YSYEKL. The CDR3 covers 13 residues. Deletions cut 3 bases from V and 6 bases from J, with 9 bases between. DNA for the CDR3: TGCGCCAGCAGCCACTTTTCTAGCAATGAGCAGTTCTTC. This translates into CASSHFSSNEQFF.

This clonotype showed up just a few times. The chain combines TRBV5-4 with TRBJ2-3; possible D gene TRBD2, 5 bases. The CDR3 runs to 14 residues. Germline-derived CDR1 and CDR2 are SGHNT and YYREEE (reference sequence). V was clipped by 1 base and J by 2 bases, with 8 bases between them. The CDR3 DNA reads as TGTGCCAGCAGCTTGACAGACTACACAGATACGCAGTATTTT. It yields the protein CASSLTDYTDTQYF.

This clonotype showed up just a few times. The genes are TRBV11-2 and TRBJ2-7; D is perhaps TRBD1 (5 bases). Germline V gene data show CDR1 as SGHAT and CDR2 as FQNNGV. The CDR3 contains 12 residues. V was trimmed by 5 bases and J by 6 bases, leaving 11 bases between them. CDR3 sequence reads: CASSRETVEQYF. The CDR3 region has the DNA TGTGCCAGCAGCAGAGAGACAGTCGAGCAGTACTTC.

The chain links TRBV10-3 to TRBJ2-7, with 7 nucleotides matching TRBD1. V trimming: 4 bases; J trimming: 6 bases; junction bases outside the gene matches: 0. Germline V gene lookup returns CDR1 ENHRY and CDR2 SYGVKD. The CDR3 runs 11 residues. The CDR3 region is CAISGQGEQYF. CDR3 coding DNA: TGTGCCATCAGTGGACAGGGCGAGCAGTACTTC.

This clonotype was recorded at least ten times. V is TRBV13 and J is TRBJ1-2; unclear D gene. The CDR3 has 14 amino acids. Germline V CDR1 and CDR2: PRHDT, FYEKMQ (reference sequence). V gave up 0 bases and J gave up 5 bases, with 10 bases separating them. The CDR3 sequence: CASSLGLQLYGYTF. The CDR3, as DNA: TGTGCCAGCAGCTTAGGCCTCCAGTTGTATGGCTACACCTTC. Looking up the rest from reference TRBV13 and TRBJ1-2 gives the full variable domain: AAGVIQSPRHLIKEKRETATLKCYPIPRHDTVYWYQQGPGQDPQFLISFYEKMQSDKGSIPDRFSAQQFSDYHSELNMSSLELGDSALYFCASSLGLQLYGYTFGSGTRLTVV.

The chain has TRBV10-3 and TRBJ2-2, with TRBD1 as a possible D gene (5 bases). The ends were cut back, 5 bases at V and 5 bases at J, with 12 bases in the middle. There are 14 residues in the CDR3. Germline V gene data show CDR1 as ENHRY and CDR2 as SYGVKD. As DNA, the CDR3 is TGTGCCATCAGTCGAGGACACGGGACCGGGGAGCTGTTTTTT. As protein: CAISRGHGTGELFF.

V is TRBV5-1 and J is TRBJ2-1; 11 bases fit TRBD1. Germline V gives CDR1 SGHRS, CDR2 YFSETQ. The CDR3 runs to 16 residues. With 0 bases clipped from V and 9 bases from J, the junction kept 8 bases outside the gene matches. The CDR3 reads CASSLGTGGKVSEQFF. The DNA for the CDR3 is TGCGCCAGCAGCTTGGGGACAGGGGGCAAGGTCAGTGAGCAGTTCTTC.

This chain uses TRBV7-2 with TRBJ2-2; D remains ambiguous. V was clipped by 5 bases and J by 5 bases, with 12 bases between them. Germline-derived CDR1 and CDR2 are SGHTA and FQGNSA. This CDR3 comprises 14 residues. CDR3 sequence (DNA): TGTGCCAGCAGCGGTAGGGTGTGGACCGGGGAGCTGTTTTTT. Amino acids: CASSGRVWTGELFF.

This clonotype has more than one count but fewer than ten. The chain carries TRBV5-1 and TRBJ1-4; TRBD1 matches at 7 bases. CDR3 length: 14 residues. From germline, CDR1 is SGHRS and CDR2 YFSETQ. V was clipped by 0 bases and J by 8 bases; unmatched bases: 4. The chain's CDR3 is CASSLATGKEKLFF. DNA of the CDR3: TGCGCCAGCAGCTTGGCGACAGGGAAGGAAAAACTGTTTTTT.

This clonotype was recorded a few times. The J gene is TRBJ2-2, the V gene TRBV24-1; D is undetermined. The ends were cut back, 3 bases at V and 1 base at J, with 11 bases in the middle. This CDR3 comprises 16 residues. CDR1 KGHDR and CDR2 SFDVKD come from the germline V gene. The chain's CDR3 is CATSDNGQVNTGELFF. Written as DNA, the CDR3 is TGTGCCACCAGTGATAATGGGCAGGTGAACACCGGGGAGCTGTTTTTT.